Given below is one TCR beta chain in context. The antigen remains unidentified. The data are from a study of cytomegalovirus exposure and HLA in healthy donors. Across the study: Prior work identified 100 million to 130 million unique TCR beta sequences in approximately 200 million T cells.

The CDR3 runs to 15 residues. V dropped 0 bases and J dropped 2 bases, with 12 bases sitting between them. Germline V gene data show CDR1 as SGDLS and CDR2 as YYNGEE. Overall study results and limits: Within the data, a cluster of highly shared sequence variants was likely a sequencing artifact. Generally TCR sequences proved uncommon, though certain public TCRs appeared in numerous donors. It was confirmed in vitro that a few of the CMV-associated chains were specific for CMV antigens.

The PCR ran on 60 Vbeta and 13 Jbeta primers. TCRdb's copy holds only in-frame clones and misses some; the assay was immunoSEQ multiplex PCR. The sample has over 150,000 clones, around 77% seen once. This clonotype was sampled from a woman in her twenties or thirties in good health and CMV-seronegative. The specimen sequenced was PBMCs. The chain uses TRBV9 and TRBJ2-7; TRBD1 might be the D (6 bases). CDR3 sequence reads: CASSVDLGGTYEQYF. The CDR3, as DNA: TGTGCCAGCAGCGTAGACCTTGGGGGCACCTACGAGCAGTACTTC.